This T cell receptor beta chain was profiled in a study of blood T cell repertoires in COVID-19. Study processing details: Estimated nucleated cell counts came from reference gene primer amplification. The assay was immunoSEQ multiplex PCR, and TCRdb's table has in-frame clones only and misses some. That table furnishes V, J and clone size, whereas the DNA furnished D and trimming. The repertoire consists of around 100,000 clones, with 90% occurring once and the leading ten covering 5% to 6.5%. CDR1 and CDR2 (germline): LNHDA, SQIVND (reference sequence). The CDR3 runs to 14 residues. The ends were cut back, 1 base at V and 8 bases at J, with 12 bases in the middle.

The chain carries TRBV19 and TRBJ2-1, with D uncertain. Material: peripheral blood. The sequence was collected from a man aged 50 to 60 with acute or convalescent COVID-19. In DNA form, the CDR3 reads TGTGCCAGTAGTATAGGTTCGATGAGCTATGAGCAGTTCTTC. Translation gives CASSIGSMSYEQFF.